This T cell receptor (beta chain) appears in the sequencing data of a study of low-dose radiotherapy and immunotherapy resistance in tumors. Study summary: Aspirin was taken orally at 300 mg daily by patients, and this continued for four cycles from cycle 1 day 1.

The sample holds many counts of this clonotype. Germline-derived CDR1 and CDR2 are DFQATT and SNEGSKA (reference sequence). Trimming stripped 0 bases from V and 11 bases from J, with 20 bases between. The CDR3 extends over 16 amino acids. Specified time point: before trial treatment. The patients who were eligible all carried advanced solid tumors that lacked tumor-infiltrating lymphocytes, meaning the tumors were TIL-negative. Both TCRalpha and TCRbeta chains were reverse transcribed with V-gene-specific primers. It was with a constant-region primer and a V-primer adapter that TCRs were amplified over about 19 PCR cycles. The mRNA that was isolated underwent amplification by in vitro transcription. TCRdb reprocessed the reads with MiXCR, giving one entry per CDR3 protein. The data show tens of thousands of distinct CDR3 sequences, roughly 31% seen once.

The specimen was PBMCs, collected before treatment. The chain recombines TRBV20-1 with TRBJ1-6, with a possible D match to TRBD1 (5 bases). This sequence originates from a female donor with ovarian cancer. The chain's CDR3 is CSARDMVGDRQTPLHF. The DNA for the CDR3 is TGCAGTGCTAGAGATATGGTGGGGGATAGACAGACACCCCTCCACTTT.